This T cell receptor (beta chain) was captured by sequencing in a study of blood T cells in healthy people across ages. General observations from the study: The study found more naive CD4+ cells and higher diversity in long-lived than aged donors.

A second roughly 7 to 11 cycle PCR used barcoded and J-beta primers. TCRdb analysed the 5' RACE reads with MiXCR anew, one entry per CDR3 protein. The sample has hundreds of thousands of distinct CDR3 sequences, around 29% seen once. CDR3 size: 16 residues. CDR1 and CDR2 from the germline V gene are LGHNA and YNFKEQ. Losses at the gene ends were 0 bases for V and 7 bases for J; bases not matched to a gene: 12. On this clonotype itself: What it binds is unknown.

The sequenced sample consisted of blood. The genes are TRBV4-2 and TRBJ2-7; TRBD2 matches 7 bases. This clonotype was obtained from a woman between 70 and 85 years old in good health. The CDR3 protein is CASSQDLASGKKEQYF. For the CDR3, the DNA is TGTGCCAGCAGCCAAGATCTGGCTAGCGGAAAGAAGGAGCAGTACTTC.